The 14 T cell receptor beta chains listed next were all sequenced from one sample in a study of T cell responses to AZD1222 COVID-19 vaccine. Only in-frame clones appear in the TCRdb table, and some are missing; sequencing was by immunoSEQ multiplex PCR. The table has 150,000 to 200,000 clones, 92% seen once. The sample consisted of peripheral blood, taken on day 0 of AZD1222 vaccination. The origin of the receptors is an adult in good health.

This chain uses TRBV28 with TRBJ2-3; TRBD2 matches 9 bases. The germline CDR1 and CDR2 sequences are MDHEN and SYDVKM. The V segment lost 3 bases and the J segment 4 bases; nucleotides outside the gene matches: 5. The CDR3 is 15 amino acids. This CDR3 reads CASSFSAGGADTQYF. In nucleotides, the CDR3 is TGTGCCAGCAGTTTTTCCGCGGGAGGGGCAGATACGCAGTATTTT. The variable domain in full, completed from reference TRBV28 and TRBJ2-3, reads DVKVTQSSRYLVKRTGEKVFLECVQDMDHENMFWYRQDPGLGLRLIYFSYDVKMKEKGDIPEGYSVSREKKERFSLILESASTNQTSMYLCASSFSAGGADTQYFGPGTRLTVL.

This chain joins TRBV10-3 and TRBJ2-3; D could derive from TRBD1 or TRBD2 (9 bases each). The CDR3 is made up of 16 amino acids. Trimming cost V 9 bases and J 1 base, with 20 bases left between them. CDR1 and CDR2 (germline): ENHRY, SYGVKD. CDR3 nucleotide sequence: TGTGCCATGGGACAGGGAATAGCGGGAGGCACAGATACGCAGTATTTT. As protein: CAMGQGIAGGTDTQYF.

The chain combines TRBV10-3 with TRBJ2-7; 10 bases line up with TRBD1. The CDR3 sequence is 13 residues long. V was clipped by 4 bases and J by 4 bases; unmatched bases: 1. CDR1 ENHRY and CDR2 SYGVKD come from the germline V gene. The CDR3: CAISGGQGYEQYF. As DNA, the CDR3 is TGTGCCATCAGTGGGGGACAGGGGTACGAGCAGTACTTC.

This chain links TRBV5-1 with TRBJ1-1; 9 nucleotides agree with TRBD1. The CDR3 is made up of 13 amino acids. Trimming at V came to 4 bases and at J to 7 bases, leaving 5 bases not matched to a gene. The germline CDR1 and CDR2 sequences are SGHRS and YFSETQ. The CDR3 here is CASSPGQGGEAFF. In DNA, the CDR3 is TGCGCCAGCAGCCCGGGACAGGGTGGTGAAGCTTTCTTT.

This clone has just one count. The chain is built from TRBV7-3 and TRBJ2-1; 7 bases fit TRBD2. This CDR3 has 16 residues. CDR1 and CDR2 from the germline V gene are SGHTA and FQGTGA. J lost 2 bases, V lost 5 bases, and 9 bases had no gene match. Here the CDR3 reads CASSLSGLAAYNEQFF. DNA for the CDR3: TGTGCCAGCAGCCTAAGTGGGCTAGCGGCCTACAATGAGCAGTTCTTC.

The rearrangement uses TRBV19 and TRBJ1-2, with TRBD1 identical over 8 bases. CDR1 and CDR2 from the germline V gene are LNHDA and SQIVND (reference sequence). V trimming: 4 bases; J trimming: 7 bases; junction bases outside the gene matches: 5. The CDR3 consists of 13 residues. The CDR3 DNA sequence: TGTGCCAGTAGTACTCAGGGGGCTGTTGGCTACACCTTC. Its protein product is CASSTQGAVGYTF.

This clone turned up a few times. The V call is TRBV5-5, the J call TRBJ1-6; D possibly corresponds to TRBD1 (6 bases). The V end was cut by 0 bases, the J end by 10 bases, with 11 bases between. The CDR3 runs 14 residues. CDR1 and CDR2 (germline): SGHKS, YYEKEE (reference sequence). The CDR3 loop is CASSLEGGGSPLHF. The CDR3 coding sequence is TGTGCCAGCAGCTTGGAAGGGGGTGGGTCACCCCTCCACTTT.

This clone was detected only a few times. This chain joins TRBV18 and TRBJ2-3, with 7 bases lining up with TRBD2. In germline, CDR1 is KGHSH, CDR2 LQKENI. The CDR3 is 14 residues long. With V trimmed by 4 bases and J by 0 bases, 1 base remained unmatched. The CDR3 loop reads CASSLGLSTDTQYF. The CDR3 region has the DNA TGTGCCAGCTCACTGGGACTAAGCACAGATACGCAGTATTTT.

In DNA, the CDR3 is TGTGCCAGCAGCTTCAGGGTATCAAGGGAGCAGTACTTC. Translating gives CASSFRVSREQYF. The chain uses TRBV5-5 and TRBJ2-7; D is possibly TRBD1 (5 bases). Trimming cost V 2 bases and J 7 bases, with 13 bases left between them. The CDR3 runs to 13 residues. Per the germline V gene, CDR1 is SGHKS and CDR2 is YYEKEE (reference sequence).

This clone was seen only once. J is TRBJ1-1 and V is TRBV10-3; the match to TRBD1 covers 7 bases. V shed 10 bases, J shed 0 bases, and the junction held 5 bases outside the gene matches. The CDR3 length is 13 residues. Germline assignment: CDR1 ENHRY and CDR2 SYGVKD. CDR3 amino acids: CASAGQVNTEAFF. The CDR3 DNA follows: TGTGCCAGCGCCGGACAGGTGAACACTGAAGCTTTCTTT.

Note on this clone: This CDR3 is also generated by other DNA sequences in the sample. J is TRBJ2-5 and V is TRBV20-1; no firm D call. The CDR3 sequence is 10 residues long. Trimming took 6 bases from V and 2 from J, leaving 4 bases between them. CDR1 is DFQATT, CDR2 SNEGSKA, per germline (reference sequence). CDR3 coding DNA: TGCAGTGCCTCTCAAGAGACCCAGTACTTC. Its translation: CSASQETQYF.

The CDR3 sequence is CASSEERVWGLGQYF. The CDR3 region has the DNA TGTGCCAGCAGTGAAGAAAGGGTTTGGGGATTAGGGCAGTACTTC. The V gene is TRBV6-1, the J gene TRBJ2-7; no definite D call. The ends were cut back, 1 base at V and 9 bases at J, with 19 bases in the middle. Germline CDR1 and CDR2: MNHNS and SASEGT. The CDR3 runs to 15 residues.

The rearrangement joins TRBV9 to TRBJ2-1; 8 bases fit TRBD2. The CDR3 consists of 16 residues. Germline loops: CDR1 SGDLS, CDR2 YYNGEE. Germline trimming cut 0 bases from V and 9 bases from J; bases unmatched to any gene: 11. The CDR3 coding sequence is TGTGCCAGCAGCGTAGGGGACATCGCGGGAGGTACTGAGCAGTTCTTC. Translation: CASSVGDIAGGTEQFF.

The rearrangement uses TRBV7-6 and TRBJ1-3; D is unclear. This CDR3 comprises 15 residues. Deletions cut 3 bases from V and 0 bases from J, with 9 bases between. The germline CDR1 and CDR2 sequences are SGHVS and FNYEAQ. In nucleotides, the CDR3 is TGTGCCAGCAGCTTCGACGGGAGCTCTGGAAACACCATATATTTT. Translating it yields CASSFDGSSGNTIYF.